A single sample is the source of the 10 T cell receptor beta chains below, sequenced in a study of cytomegalovirus exposure and HLA in healthy donors. Primers included in the PCR were 60 Vbeta and 13 Jbeta primers. Libraries were prepared by immunoSEQ multiplex PCR; TCRdb keeps only in-frame clonotypes and omits some of them. Of about 160,000 clones listed, roughly 73% are singletons. The sequenced material came from PBMCs. Receptor source: a woman in her thirties in good health and CMV-seronegative.

The chain is built from TRBV15 and TRBJ1-2; D unclear. CDR3 size: 16 residues. Looked up from germline, CDR1 is LNHNV and CDR2 is YYDKDF (reference sequence). V was clipped by 0 bases and J by 7 bases, with 18 bases between them. Here the CDR3 DNA reads TGTGCCACCAGCAGAGATGGGCCAACCCAAAAGGCTGGCTACACCTTC. Protein: CATSRDGPTQKAGYTF.

This clone was counted once. The chain recombines TRBV27 with TRBJ2-3, with 10 bases matching TRBD2. The J segment lost 1 base and the V segment lost 7 bases, leaving 8 bases of the junction unmatched. Germline lookup yields CDR1 MNHEY and CDR2 SMNVEV (reference sequence). The CDR3 has 16 amino acids. The chain's CDR3 is CASTPIGLAGTDTQYF. The CDR3 DNA is TGTGCCAGCACCCCTATAGGACTAGCGGGCACAGATACGCAGTATTTT.

The chain couples TRBV27 to TRBJ2-7, with TRBD1 as a possible D gene (5 bases). V was clipped by 0 bases and J by 2 bases, with 8 bases between them. The CDR3 has 14 residues. The V gene's germline CDR1 is MNHEY and CDR2 SMNVEV (reference sequence). Here the CDR3 reads CASSLSGRTYEQYF. The CDR3 bases are TGTGCCAGCAGTTTATCGGGGCGAACCTACGAGCAGTACTTC.

The chain uses TRBV13 and TRBJ2-3; D uncertain. Trimming removed 2 bases from V and 6 bases from J, with 6 bases in between. The length of the CDR3 is 12 residues. Germline V gene data show CDR1 as PRHDT and CDR2 as FYEKMQ (reference sequence). The CDR3 DNA is TGTGCCAGCAGCTTACCCGCGGATACGCAGTATTTT. This translates into CASSLPADTQYF.

The chain couples TRBV7-9 to TRBJ2-5, with D possibly being TRBD2 (7 bases). Germline assignment: CDR1 SEHNR and CDR2 FQNEAQ (reference sequence). This CDR3 is 15 amino acids long. The germline V and J ends were trimmed by 2 bases and 5 bases, with 15 bases remaining between them. For the CDR3, the DNA is TGTGCCAGCAGCTTATTGCGGGGGCAGGTGGAGACCCAGTACTTC. This translates into CASSLLRGQVETQYF.

The rearrangement links TRBV29-1 to TRBJ2-7; 7 nucleotides line up with TRBD1. The CDR3 is made up of 13 amino acids. The germline V gene has CDR1 SQVTM and CDR2 ANQGSEA. V lost 6 bases to trimming and J lost 3 bases; unmatched junction nucleotides: 8. As DNA, the CDR3 is TGCAGCGTGCAACAGACAGGGATCTACGAGCAGTACTTC. Amino acids: CSVQQTGIYEQYF.

This chain links TRBV7-6 with TRBJ1-5; unclear D gene. Germline V CDR1 and CDR2: SGHVS, FNYEAQ. The germline V and J ends were trimmed by 4 bases and 6 bases, with 13 bases remaining between them. This CDR3 is 14 amino acids long. CDR3 residues: CASSSNSFGQPQHF. In nucleotides, the CDR3 is TGTGCCAGCAGCTCAAACTCGTTCGGTCAGCCCCAGCATTTT.

The J gene is TRBJ1-2, the V gene TRBV30, with 10 bases matching TRBD1. V dropped 5 bases and J dropped 2; count of bases not matched to a gene: 2. The CDR3 loop spans 13 amino acids. Germline-derived CDR1 and CDR2 are GTSNPN and SVGIG (reference sequence). The chain's CDR3 is CAWGQGGNYGYTF. The CDR3 DNA reads as TGTGCCTGGGGACAGGGGGGCAACTATGGCTACACCTTC.

This clone was counted a few times. The chain employs TRBV19 and TRBJ2-4; 7 bases match TRBD2. This CDR3 comprises 15 residues. V dropped 5 bases and J dropped 1; count of bases not matched to a gene: 5. Germline CDR1 reads LNHDA; CDR2 reads SQIVND (reference sequence). For the CDR3, the DNA is TGTGCCAGTAGTCCTTTCGGGGGGGCCAAAAACATTCAGTACTTC. Translation gives CASSPFGGAKNIQYF.

The CDR3 sequence is CAISDRAEGAAAFF. DNA for the CDR3: TGTGCCATCAGTGATAGGGCCGAAGGGGCGGCTGCTTTCTTT. The chain combines TRBV10-3 with TRBJ1-1; weak D call: TRBD1 (5 bases). Deletions cut 3 bases from V and 11 bases from J, with 19 bases between. Germline V gene data show CDR1 as ENHRY and CDR2 as SYGVKD. This CDR3 is built from 14 residues.